This TCR beta chain was recovered during a study of CD8 T cells in ankylosing spondylitis (dated by TCRdb to the late 2010s). Regarding the complete study: The study set out to find disease-linked TCR variants by profiling T cell receptor beta repertoires in ankylosing spondylitis patients and healthy donors. In total, the full study cohort was made up of some 110 healthy donors and approximately 27 ankylosing spondylitis patients. Samples of peripheral blood were taken, and for ankylosing spondylitis patients, synovial fluid was collected as well. The research as a whole found: Blood from ankylosing spondylitis patients appeared to be characterized by a TCR beta motif composed of several highly homologous amino acid variants. The disease-linked clones had a CD8+ phenotype and were found at relatively low frequencies in peripheral blood. Some TCR beta motif variants had previously been reported in synovial fluid and blood of reactive arthritis patients, which suggested common disease-initiation mechanisms. The disease-linked clones were reported to be significantly enriched in matched synovial fluid samples from ankylosing spondylitis patients.

The run used an Illumina HiSeq 2500. Quantitative 5'-RACE with molecular barcodes was the method used to prepare the TCR beta libraries. Per the source publication's procedure: A new computational method based on a probabilistic model of VDJ rearrangement was used to identify disease-linked TCR variants. Clones were called with MiXCR by TCRdb after fastp trimmed the public reads at Q25, and only in-frame beta chains were retained. Each CDR3 protein appears once, grouped with its most common genes and DNA. These V and J calls are TCRdb output, not the study's own analysis. This sample has some 240,000 distinct CDR3 sequences in its table, and around 25% of those were observed once. The leading ten clones occupy around 0.64% of the sample. The CDR3 covers 12 residues, taking in both the cysteine and the phenylalanine. CDR3 DNA only is kept here, 36 bases in frame from base 1. The germline V gene (reference sequence) yields DFQATT for CDR1 and SNEGSKA for CDR2. V is cut by 7 bases and J by 3 bases, and the space between the germline ends is 11 bases.

About this clonotype: The antigen this receptor binds is unknown. No much larger clone is present one base from it, and per-base qualities are unavailable.

This clonotype originated in a male donor with ankylosing spondylitis or in good health (not recorded which). Sequences were obtained from blood, either unsorted or a sorted T cell fraction (not recorded which). This chain is built from TRBV20-1 and TRBJ2-3, and the D gene may be TRBD1, 6 bases matching. Here is the DNA: TGCAGTGGACGGACAGATACAGATACGCAGTATTTT. It translates as CSGRTDTDTQYF.